One sample yielded the 9 T cell receptor beta chains listed below, sequenced in a study of PD-L1 blockade in urothelial cancer. Some clones are missing from TCRdb's copy, which holds only in-frame ones; the method was immunoSEQ multiplex PCR. The table shows approximately 46,000 clones, with around 84% occurring only once. The sequences come from PBMCs, collected around atezolizumab (anti-PD-L1) treatment. Receptors originate from a man aged 70 or older with urothelial cancer.

The chain has TRBV5-1 and TRBJ2-7, with 7 bases fitting TRBD2. CDR1 SGHRS and CDR2 YFSETQ come from the germline V gene. Trimming removed 0 bases from V and 4 bases from J; junction bases left unmatched: 7. The CDR3 loop spans 15 amino acids. For the CDR3, the DNA is TGCGCCAGCAGCTTGGAAGTGGGAGGGAGGTACGAGCAGTACTTC. Translation: CASSLEVGGRYEQYF.

This sequence joins TRBV19 and TRBJ2-5; 7 positions agree with TRBD2. The junction had 14 bases not matched to a gene; V was cut back by 5 bases and J by 5 bases. Per germline, CDR1 LNHDA and CDR2 SQIVND (reference sequence). This CDR3 is 16 amino acids long. The CDR3 sequence: CASSASSSGERETQYF. CDR3 nucleotide sequence: TGTGCCAGTAGTGCCTCATCTAGCGGAGAACGGGAGACCCAGTACTTC.

The V call is TRBV11-3, the J call TRBJ1-1, with D perhaps TRBD1 (5 bases). The CDR3 sequence is 13 residues long. V gave up 3 bases and J gave up 3 bases, with 8 bases separating them. Germline V gene data show CDR1 as SGHNT and CDR2 as YENEEA. CDR3 coding DNA: TGTGCCAGCAGCTTGGTAGGGGACACTGAAGCTTTCTTT. Protein sequence: CASSLVGDTEAFF.

V and J are TRBV5-6 and TRBJ1-1; possibly TRBD1 for D (6 bases). V gave up 2 bases and J gave up 4 bases, with 21 bases separating them. Germline CDR1 reads SGHDT; CDR2 reads YYEEEE. The CDR3 is made up of 17 amino acids. CDR3 in amino acids: CASSFLGPVRGSTEAFF. The CDR3 region has the DNA TGTGCCAGCAGCTTCTTAGGTCCCGTAAGGGGGAGCACTGAAGCTTTCTTT.

The genes are TRBV7-9 and TRBJ1-1, with TRBD1 matching 7 bases. Germline loops: CDR1 SEHNR, CDR2 FQNEAQ (reference sequence). The ends lost 2 bases at V and 2 bases at J; junction bases unmatched: 5. The CDR3 has 15 residues. CDR3 nucleotide sequence: TGTGCCAGCAGCTTACTGGGGACAGCTAACACTGAAGCTTTCTTT. As protein: CASSLLGTANTEAFF.

V is TRBV7-3 and J is TRBJ2-4; 7 bases match TRBD1. The germline CDR1 and CDR2 sequences are SGHTA and FQGTGA. The CDR3 runs to 18 residues. V trimming: 11 bases; J trimming: 3 bases; junction bases outside the gene matches: 22. The CDR3 spells CARRVEATGWYSKNIQYF. The CDR3 coding sequence is TGTGCCCGACGAGTAGAAGCGACAGGGTGGTATAGCAAAAACATTCAGTACTTC.

The rearrangement links TRBV7-2 to TRBJ2-2; TRBD2 agrees at 7 bases. The CDR3 contains 17 residues. With 2 bases clipped from V and 6 bases from J, the junction kept 12 bases outside the gene matches. Germline CDR1 is SGHTA and CDR2 is FQGNSA. CDR3 DNA sequence: TGTGCCAGCAGCTTAAAGAGGGCCCCAGGGAGGGCCGGGGAGCTGTTTTTT. The encoded protein is CASSLKRAPGRAGELFF.

This rearrangement joins TRBV2 to TRBJ2-2; unclear D gene. CDR1 SNHLY and CDR2 FYNNEI come from the germline V gene. This CDR3 is built from 12 residues. The V gene lost 6 bases and the J gene lost 7 bases, with 9 bases spanning the gap. The CDR3 protein is CASSEIGGELFF. Here the CDR3 DNA reads TGTGCCAGCAGCGAGATTGGCGGGGAGCTGTTTTTT.

In this sample, this clone turned up a few times. The CDR3 sequence is CASSLKADSDVDTQYF. CDR3 nucleotide sequence: TGTGCCAGCAGCTTGAAGGCAGACTCCGATGTGGATACGCAGTATTTT. This chain links TRBV5-5 with TRBJ2-3, with D unresolved. Trimming stripped 1 base from V and 6 bases from J, with 18 bases between. The CDR3 consists of 16 residues. CDR1 is SGHKS, CDR2 YYEKEE, per germline (reference sequence).